Listed here is a single TCR beta chain. The antigen is undetermined. The data were obtained in a study of cytomegalovirus exposure and HLA in healthy donors. The study's findings and limits: CMV serostatus stood as the only immune exposure information on hand.

Germline CDR1 and CDR2: MDHEN and SYDVKM. The CDR3 is made up of 17 amino acids. Trimming took 6 bases from V and 7 from J, leaving 25 bases between them. PCR was performed using 60 Vbeta and 13 Jbeta primers. Here immunoSEQ multiplex PCR was the method, and the copy in TCRdb shows in-frame clones only, minus some. The sample comprises about 160,000 clones, around three quarters of which are singletons, and under 2.5% rests with the top ten. The sequence was obtained from a man aged 35 to 55 in good health and CMV-seronegative. V usage is TRBV28 and J usage is TRBJ1-5, with D possibly matching TRBD1 (5 bases). The sequencing input was PBMCs. Here the CDR3 reads CASSQRVSGGREQPQHF. The CDR3 coding sequence is TGTGCCAGCAGCCAAAGGGTATCGGGGGGGAGGGAACAGCCCCAGCATTTT.